Below are 14 T cell receptor beta chains sequenced from a single sample in a study of CD8+ T cells in alopecia areata. Extraction and reverse transcription of RNA yielded cDNA as the sequencing template. Sequencing was performed with immunoSEQ multiplex PCR; in TCRdb, only in-frame clones are kept and a portion is missing. The repertoire has about 170,000 clones, 58% of them found once; the top ten carry roughly 17%. Documented treatment: oral pan-JAK inhibitor, 5-10 mg twice daily. Sequences were derived from CD4+ T cells sorted from blood, sampled at approximately week 61, from a patient treated with tofacitinib. Receptor source: a human donor with alopecia areata.

This rearrangement joins TRBV7-9 to TRBJ2-3; TRBD2 agrees at 10 bases. J gave up 1 base and V 3 bases, and 7 bases lay outside the gene matches. The CDR3 consists of 17 residues. The germline gives CDR1 SEHNR, CDR2 FQNEAQ (reference sequence). The CDR3 loop reads CASSLQVTSGGTDTQYF. Here the CDR3 DNA reads TGTGCCAGCAGCTTGCAGGTTACTAGCGGGGGCACAGATACGCAGTATTTT.

This clone was counted a few times. The chain employs TRBV5-1 and TRBJ2-4; D ambiguous. Germline V CDR1 and CDR2: SGHRS, YFSETQ. V was trimmed by 0 bases and J by 2 bases, leaving 12 bases between them. This CDR3 comprises 16 residues. CDR3 coding DNA: TGCGCCAGCAGCTTGGCCACAGTATCAACCAAAAACATTCAGTACTTC. Its protein is CASSLATVSTKNIQYF.

The J gene is TRBJ2-1, the V gene TRBV28; TRBD1 might be the D (6 bases). The ends were cut back, 1 base at V and 8 bases at J, with 12 bases in the middle. The CDR3 consists of 14 residues. Per germline, CDR1 MDHEN and CDR2 SYDVKM. The CDR3 sequence: CASSLSGALDEQFF. The CDR3 coding sequence is TGTGCCAGCAGTTTATCAGGGGCCCTAGATGAGCAGTTCTTC.

A few counts support this clone. The CDR3 sequence: CASSLEPSGANVLTF. CDR3 coding DNA: TGTGCCAGCAGCTTAGAGCCCTCTGGGGCCAACGTCCTGACTTTC. The gene calls are TRBV7-3 and TRBJ2-6; no clear D. This CDR3 has 15 amino acids. Trimming removed 2 bases from V and 0 bases from J, with 5 bases in between. Germline V gene sequence: CDR1 SGHTA, CDR2 FQGTGA. Variable domain in full (rest from reference TRBV7-3 and TRBJ2-6): GAGVSQTPSNKVTEKGKYVELRCDPISGHTALYWYRQSLGQGPEFLIYFQGTGAADDSGLPNDRFFAVRPEGSVSTLKIQRTERGDSAVYLCASSLEPSGANVLTFGAGSRLTVL.

The chain couples TRBV4-1 to TRBJ2-3; the D is unclear. Germline CDR1 and CDR2: MGHRA and YSYEKL. The CDR3 is 16 residues long. Trimming shortened V by 0 bases and J by 2 bases, and 12 bases separated the two germline ends. DNA for the CDR3: TGCGCCAGCAGCCAAGAAAGGCAGTCAAACACAGATACGCAGTATTTT. Protein: CASSQERQSNTDTQYF.

This sequence joins TRBV4-2 and TRBJ1-4; D not certain. The V end was cut by 7 bases, the J end by 3 bases, with 15 bases between. The CDR3 runs 15 residues. Per germline, CDR1 LGHNA and CDR2 YNFKEQ. Here the CDR3 DNA reads TGTGCCAGCACCGACACGGTCGCGGCTAATGAAAAACTGTTTTTT. Protein: CASTDTVAANEKLFF.

The V and J genes are TRBV25-1 and TRBJ2-7; 8 nucleotides match TRBD2. This CDR3 has 15 residues. The V and J ends lost 0 bases and 4 bases, in that order; junction bases with no gene match: 5. Germline values: CDR1 MGHDK, CDR2 SYGVNS. As DNA, the CDR3 is TGTGCCAGCAGTGAATACTTGCGGGGGGATTACGAGCAGTACTTC. Translation gives CASSEYLRGDYEQYF.

V is TRBV4-1 and J is TRBJ1-4; tentatively, D is TRBD1 (5 bases). V lost 0 bases and J lost 8, with 10 bases in between. This CDR3 has 14 residues. Germline lookup yields CDR1 MGHRA and CDR2 YSYEKL. The CDR3 coding sequence is TGCGCCAGCAGCCAAGAAGGGGTTAGCGAAAAACTGTTTTTT. It codes for CASSQEGVSEKLFF.

Only a few counts were recorded for this clone. The chain employs TRBV2 and TRBJ2-5; a possible D gene is TRBD2 (6 bases). Germline CDR1 SNHLY, CDR2 FYNNEI. The CDR3 runs 14 residues. V was pared by 3 bases and J by 4 bases, with 12 bases between. In DNA, the CDR3 is TGTGCCAGCAGTGACGCGGGACGGGTAGAGACCCAGTACTTC. This codes for CASSDAGRVETQYF.

V is TRBV4-1 and J is TRBJ2-5, with D tentatively TRBD1 (6 bases). Germline CDR1 and CDR2: MGHRA and YSYEKL. Deletions cut 3 bases from V and 4 bases from J, with 15 bases between. The CDR3 extends over 15 amino acids. The CDR3 protein is CASSHPGELGETQYF. The CDR3 DNA is TGCGCCAGCAGCCACCCAGGGGAGTTGGGAGAGACCCAGTACTTC.

This clone was seen many times. V gene TRBV29-1 combines with J gene TRBJ1-4, with D unclear. Germline V gene lookup returns CDR1 SQVTM and CDR2 ANQGSEA. With 0 bases removed from V and 4 bases from J, the gap between germline ends came to 9 bases. This CDR3 contains 14 residues. CDR3 loop: CSVEDVAGNEKLFF. The CDR3 nucleotides read TGCAGCGTTGAAGATGTCGCTGGTAATGAAAAACTGTTTTTT.

This clone was picked up one time. The chain uses TRBV19 and TRBJ1-2; 7 nucleotides align to TRBD1. This CDR3 has 14 residues. V lost 3 bases, J lost 4 bases, and 5 bases stayed unmatched. Germline V gene sequence: CDR1 LNHDA, CDR2 SQIVND (reference sequence). CDR3 DNA: TGTGCCAGTAGTATTAAGGGGGCGACCTATGGCTACACCTTC. Residues: CASSIKGATYGYTF.

This clone was observed a handful of times. The chain couples TRBV6-1 to TRBJ2-7; D is ambiguous. The CDR3 spans 11 residues. Germline values: CDR1 MNHNS, CDR2 SASEGT. The germline V and J ends were trimmed by 4 bases and 3 bases, with 4 bases remaining between them. CDR3 DNA sequence: TGTGCCAGCAGTGTGGTCTACGAGCAGTACTTC. It encodes CASSVVYEQYF.

This CDR3 is CASVPGGWTEAFF. CDR3 bases: TGTGCCAGTGTCCCCGGGGGATGGACTGAAGCTTTCTTT. The chain has TRBV19 and TRBJ1-1; possible D gene TRBD1, 5 bases. The CDR3 runs 13 residues. Germline V gives CDR1 LNHDA, CDR2 SQIVND (reference sequence). V lost 8 bases to trimming and J lost 5 bases, with 15 bases between them.